This TCR beta chain was identified during a study of control samples from healthy donors and cancer patients. This clone was recorded only once. Germline loops: CDR1 LNHDA, CDR2 SQIVND (reference sequence). V shed 5 bases and J 6 bases; nucleotides not matched to a gene: 9. The CDR3 has 16 residues. Using immunoSEQ multiplex PCR, the repertoire was profiled, and TCRdb retains in-frame clones only, with some absent. Of almost 90,000 clones listed, roughly 86% are singletons. Sequencing was done on a sample of blood. This sequence was found in a man aged 25-45 years in good health. The chain has TRBV19 and TRBJ2-1; 11 bases align to TRBD1. CDR3 amino acids: CASSLPGTGGRNEQFF. DNA for the CDR3: TGTGCCAGTAGTTTACCAGGGACAGGGGGTCGCAATGAGCAGTTCTTC.